This T cell receptor beta chain stems from a study of blood T cell repertoires in COVID-19. The germline V gene encodes CDR1 LGHNA and CDR2 YSLEER. This CDR3 is built from 15 residues. J was trimmed by 2 bases and V by 2 bases; bases with no gene match: 4. Profiling relied on immunoSEQ multiplex PCR, and the TCRdb table lists in-frame clones only, not all of them. The table lists approximately 93,000 clones, over 70% of them singletons. This clone was counted many times. This chain links TRBV4-3 with TRBJ2-5; 8 nucleotides match TRBD1. The TCR comes from a woman of 80 years or more with acute or convalescent COVID-19. The sample taken for sequencing was peripheral blood. CDR3 region: CASSQRGQVQETQYF. The CDR3 nucleotides are TGCGCCAGCAGCCAAAGGGGACAGGTACAAGAGACCCAGTACTTC.